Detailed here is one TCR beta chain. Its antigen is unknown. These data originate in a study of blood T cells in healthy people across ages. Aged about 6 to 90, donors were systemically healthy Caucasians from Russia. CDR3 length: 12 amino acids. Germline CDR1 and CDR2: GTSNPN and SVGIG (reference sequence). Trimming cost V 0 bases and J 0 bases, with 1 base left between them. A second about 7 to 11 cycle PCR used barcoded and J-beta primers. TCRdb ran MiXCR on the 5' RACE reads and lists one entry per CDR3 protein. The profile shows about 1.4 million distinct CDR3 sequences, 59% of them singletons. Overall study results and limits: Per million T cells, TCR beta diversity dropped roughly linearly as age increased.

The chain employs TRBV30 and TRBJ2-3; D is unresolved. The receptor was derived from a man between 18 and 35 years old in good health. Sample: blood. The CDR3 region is CAWSVSTDTQYF. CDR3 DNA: TGTGCCTGGAGTGTGAGCACAGATACGCAGTATTTT.